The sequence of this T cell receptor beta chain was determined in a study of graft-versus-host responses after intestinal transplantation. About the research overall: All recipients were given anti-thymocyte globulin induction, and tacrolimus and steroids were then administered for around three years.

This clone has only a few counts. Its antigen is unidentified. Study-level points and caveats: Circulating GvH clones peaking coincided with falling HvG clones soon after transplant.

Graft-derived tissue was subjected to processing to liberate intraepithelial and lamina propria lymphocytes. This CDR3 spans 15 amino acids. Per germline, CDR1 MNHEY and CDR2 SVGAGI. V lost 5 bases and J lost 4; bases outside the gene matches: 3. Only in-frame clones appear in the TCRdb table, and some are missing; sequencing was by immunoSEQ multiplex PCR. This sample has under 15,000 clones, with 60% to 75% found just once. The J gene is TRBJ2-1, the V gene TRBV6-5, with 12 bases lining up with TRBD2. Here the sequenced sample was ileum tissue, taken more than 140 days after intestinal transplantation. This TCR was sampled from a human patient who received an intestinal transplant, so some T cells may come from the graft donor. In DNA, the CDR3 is TGTGCCAGCAGTCTAGCGGGGGGGGCTTACAATGAGCAGTTCTTC. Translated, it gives CASSLAGGAYNEQFF.